The present entry profiles one T cell receptor beta chain with its context. This entry belongs to a study of T cell responses to AZD1222 COVID-19 vaccine. Here immunoSEQ multiplex PCR was the method, and the copy in TCRdb shows in-frame clones only, minus some. The sample lists under 50,000 clones; around nine tenths were seen once. Samples with a second dose at about 4 or about 12 weeks were pooled together. This sequence originates from an adult who received the AZD1222 COVID-19 vaccine. The starting material was peripheral blood, obtained 28 days after the second AZD1222 dose.

CDR3 bases: TGTGCCAGCAGTTTAAAGCTGAGGGACTACGAGCAGTACTTC. Encoded protein: CASSLKLRDYEQYF. The V call is TRBV27, the J call TRBJ2-7; D may be TRBD2 (5 bases). The CDR3 has 14 amino acids. Per germline, CDR1 MNHEY and CDR2 SMNVEV (reference sequence). V lost 2 bases, J lost 3 bases, and 11 bases lay in between.